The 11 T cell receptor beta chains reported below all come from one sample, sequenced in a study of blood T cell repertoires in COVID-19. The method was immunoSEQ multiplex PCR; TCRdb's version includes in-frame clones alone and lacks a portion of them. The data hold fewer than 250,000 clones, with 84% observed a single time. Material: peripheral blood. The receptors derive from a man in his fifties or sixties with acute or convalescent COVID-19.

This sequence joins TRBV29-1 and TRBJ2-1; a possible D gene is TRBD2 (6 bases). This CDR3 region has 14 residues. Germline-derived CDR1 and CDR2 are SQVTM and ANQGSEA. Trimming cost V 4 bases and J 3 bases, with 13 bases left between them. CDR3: CSVGREWNYNEQFF. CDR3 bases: TGCAGCGTTGGACGGGAGTGGAACTACAATGAGCAGTTCTTC.

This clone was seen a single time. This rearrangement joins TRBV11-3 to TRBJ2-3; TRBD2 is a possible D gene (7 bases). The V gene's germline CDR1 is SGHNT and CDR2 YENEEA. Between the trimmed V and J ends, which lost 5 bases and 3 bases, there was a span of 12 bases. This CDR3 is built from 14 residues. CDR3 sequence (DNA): TGTGCCAGCAGCCCCAAGGGGGGGACAGATACGCAGTATTTT. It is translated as CASSPKGGTDTQYF.

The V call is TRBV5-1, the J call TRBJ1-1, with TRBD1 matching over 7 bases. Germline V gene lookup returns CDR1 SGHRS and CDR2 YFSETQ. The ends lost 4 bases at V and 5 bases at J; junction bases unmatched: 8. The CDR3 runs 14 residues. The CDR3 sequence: CASSLGTAWTEAFF. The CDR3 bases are TGCGCCAGCAGCCTTGGGACAGCCTGGACTGAAGCTTTCTTT.

The CDR3 sequence: CAWSGDSSNQPQHF. The CDR3 nucleotides are TGTGCCTGGAGTGGAGACAGTAGCAATCAGCCCCAGCATTTT. V gene TRBV30 combines with J gene TRBJ1-5; TRBD1 is a possible D gene (5 bases). The CDR3 runs 14 residues. Looked up from germline, CDR1 is GTSNPN and CDR2 is SVGIG (reference sequence). V shed 1 base and J shed 0 bases, with 7 bases lying between them.

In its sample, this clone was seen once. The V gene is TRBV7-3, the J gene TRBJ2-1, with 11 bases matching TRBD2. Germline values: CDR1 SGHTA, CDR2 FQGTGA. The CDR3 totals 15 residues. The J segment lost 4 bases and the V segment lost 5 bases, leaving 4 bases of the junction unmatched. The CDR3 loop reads CASSPGTSGYNEQFF. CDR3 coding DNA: TGTGCCAGCAGCCCCGGGACTAGCGGATACAATGAGCAGTTCTTC.

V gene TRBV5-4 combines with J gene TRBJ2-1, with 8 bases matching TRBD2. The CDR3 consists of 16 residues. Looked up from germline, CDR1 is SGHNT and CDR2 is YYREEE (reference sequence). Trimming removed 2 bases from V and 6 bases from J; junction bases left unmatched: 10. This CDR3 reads CASSLTIAGPPNEQFF. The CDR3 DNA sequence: TGTGCCAGCAGCTTAACCATAGCGGGACCCCCCAATGAGCAGTTCTTC.

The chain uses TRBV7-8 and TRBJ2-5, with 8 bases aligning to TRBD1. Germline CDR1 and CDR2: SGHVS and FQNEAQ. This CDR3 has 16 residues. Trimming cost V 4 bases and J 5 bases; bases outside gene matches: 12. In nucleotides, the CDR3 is TGTGCCAGCAGCTCCTCCCGGGACAGGTGGTGGGAGACCCAGTACTTC. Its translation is CASSSSRDRWWETQYF.

The CDR3 DNA sequence: TGTGCCTCCGCGACGGGAGCCTTAATGCACTTT. Translated: CASATGALMHF. The chain combines TRBV30 with TRBJ1-6; the D is unclear. This CDR3 region has 11 residues. From germline, CDR1 is GTSNPN and CDR2 SVGIG (reference sequence). With 7 bases removed from V and 19 bases from J, the gap between germline ends came to 20 bases.

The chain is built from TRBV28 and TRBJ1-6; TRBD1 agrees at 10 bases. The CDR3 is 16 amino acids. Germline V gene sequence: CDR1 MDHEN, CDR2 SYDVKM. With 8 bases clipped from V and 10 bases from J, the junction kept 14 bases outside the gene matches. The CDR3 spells CASVSGGQGLGSPLHF. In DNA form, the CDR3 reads TGTGCCAGCGTTTCAGGGGGACAGGGGTTGGGGTCACCCCTCCACTTT.

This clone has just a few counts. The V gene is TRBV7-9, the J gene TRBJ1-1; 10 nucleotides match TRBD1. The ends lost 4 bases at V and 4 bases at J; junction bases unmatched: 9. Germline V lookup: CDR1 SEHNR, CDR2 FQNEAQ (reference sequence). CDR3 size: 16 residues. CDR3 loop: CASSSRRTGGGTEAFF. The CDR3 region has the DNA TGTGCCAGCAGCTCCCGCAGGACAGGGGGAGGCACTGAAGCTTTCTTT.

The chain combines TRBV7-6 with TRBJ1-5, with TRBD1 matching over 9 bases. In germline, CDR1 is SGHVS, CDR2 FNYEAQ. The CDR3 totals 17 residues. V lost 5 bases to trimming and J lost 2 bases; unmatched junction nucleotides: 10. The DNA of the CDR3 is TGTGCCAGCAGCCCTCGACAGGGGGGAGGTGGCAATCAGCCCCAGCATTTT. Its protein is CASSPRQGGGGNQPQHF. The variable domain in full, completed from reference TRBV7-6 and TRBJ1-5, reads GAGVSQSPRYKVTKRGQDVALRCDPISGHVSLYWYRQALGQGPEFLTYFNYEAQQDKSGLPNDRFSAERPEGSISTLTIQRTEQRDSAMYRCASSPRQGGGGNQPQHFGDGTRLSIL.